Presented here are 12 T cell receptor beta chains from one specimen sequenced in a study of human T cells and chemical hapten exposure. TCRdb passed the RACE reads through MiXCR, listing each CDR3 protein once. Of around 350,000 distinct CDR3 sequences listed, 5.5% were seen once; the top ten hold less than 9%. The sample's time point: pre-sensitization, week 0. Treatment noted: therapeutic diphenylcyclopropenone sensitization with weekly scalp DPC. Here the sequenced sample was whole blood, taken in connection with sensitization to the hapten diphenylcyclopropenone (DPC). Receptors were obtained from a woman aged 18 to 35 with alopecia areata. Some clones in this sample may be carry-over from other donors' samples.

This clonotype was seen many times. CDR3 protein: CASSLKGGRDNYGYTF. The CDR3 DNA sequence: TGTGCCAGCAGCTTAAAAGGGGGGCGAGATAACTATGGCTACACCTTC. The rearrangement uses TRBV11-2 and TRBJ1-2; TRBD1 is a possible D gene (6 bases). The germline CDR1 and CDR2 sequences are SGHAT and FQNNGV. This CDR3 region has 16 residues. The V and J ends lost 2 bases and 1 base respectively, with 14 bases between them.

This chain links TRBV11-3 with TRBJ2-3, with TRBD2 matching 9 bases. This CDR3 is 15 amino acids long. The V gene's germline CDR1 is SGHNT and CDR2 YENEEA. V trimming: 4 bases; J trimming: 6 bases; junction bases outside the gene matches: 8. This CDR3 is CASSSSSGTSDTQYF. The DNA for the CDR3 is TGTGCCAGCAGCTCCTCCTCCGGGACTAGCGATACGCAGTATTTT.

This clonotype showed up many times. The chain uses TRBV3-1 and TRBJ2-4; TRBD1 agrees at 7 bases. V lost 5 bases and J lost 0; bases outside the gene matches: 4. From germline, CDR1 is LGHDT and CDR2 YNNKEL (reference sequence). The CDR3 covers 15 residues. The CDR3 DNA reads TGTGCCAGCAGCTCGGGACAGCTAGCCAAAAACATTCAGTACTTC. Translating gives CASSSGQLAKNIQYF.

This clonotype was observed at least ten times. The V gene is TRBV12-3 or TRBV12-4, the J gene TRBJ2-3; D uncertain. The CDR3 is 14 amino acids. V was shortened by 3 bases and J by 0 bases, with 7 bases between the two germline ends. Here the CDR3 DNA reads TGTGCCAGCAGTTTCACGGTTAGCACAGATACGCAGTATTTT. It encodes CASSFTVSTDTQYF.

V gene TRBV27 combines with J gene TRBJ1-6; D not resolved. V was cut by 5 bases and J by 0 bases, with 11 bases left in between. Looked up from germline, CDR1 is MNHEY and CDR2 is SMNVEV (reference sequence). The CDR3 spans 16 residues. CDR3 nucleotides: TGTGCCAGCAGTCCCCCACGGGACTCCTATAATTCACCCCTCCACTTT. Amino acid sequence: CASSPPRDSYNSPLHF.

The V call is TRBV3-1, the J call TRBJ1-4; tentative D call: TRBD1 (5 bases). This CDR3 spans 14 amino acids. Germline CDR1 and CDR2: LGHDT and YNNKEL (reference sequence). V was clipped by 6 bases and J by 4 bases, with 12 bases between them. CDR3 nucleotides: TGTGCCAGCAGAAGGGAGGGACTTAATGAAAAACTGTTTTTT. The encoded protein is CASRREGLNEKLFF.

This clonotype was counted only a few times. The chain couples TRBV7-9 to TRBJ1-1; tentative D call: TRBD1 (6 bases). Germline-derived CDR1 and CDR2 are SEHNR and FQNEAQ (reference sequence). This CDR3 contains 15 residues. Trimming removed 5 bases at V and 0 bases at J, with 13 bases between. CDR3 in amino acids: CASSPQQGLNTEAFF. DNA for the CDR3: TGTGCCAGCAGCCCTCAACAGGGATTGAACACTGAAGCTTTCTTT.

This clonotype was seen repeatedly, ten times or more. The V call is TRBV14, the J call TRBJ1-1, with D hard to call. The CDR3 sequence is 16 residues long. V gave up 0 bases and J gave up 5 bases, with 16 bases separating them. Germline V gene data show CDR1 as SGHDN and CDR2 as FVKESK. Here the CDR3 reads CASSQDSYHPTTEAFF. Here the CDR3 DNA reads TGTGCCAGCAGCCAAGATTCCTACCACCCAACTACTGAAGCTTTCTTT.

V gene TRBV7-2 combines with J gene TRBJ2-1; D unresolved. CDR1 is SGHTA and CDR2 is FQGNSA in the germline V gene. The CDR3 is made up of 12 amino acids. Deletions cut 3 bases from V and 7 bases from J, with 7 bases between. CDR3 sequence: CASSLDHNEQFF. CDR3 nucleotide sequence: TGTGCCAGCAGCTTGGATCATAATGAGCAGTTCTTC.

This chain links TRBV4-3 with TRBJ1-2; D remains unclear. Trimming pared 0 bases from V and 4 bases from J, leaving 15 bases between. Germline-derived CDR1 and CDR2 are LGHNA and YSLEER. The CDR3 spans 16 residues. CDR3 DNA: TGCGCCAGCAGCCAAGAATCCGCACAGCCTTCCTATGGCTACACCTTC. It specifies CASSQESAQPSYGYTF.

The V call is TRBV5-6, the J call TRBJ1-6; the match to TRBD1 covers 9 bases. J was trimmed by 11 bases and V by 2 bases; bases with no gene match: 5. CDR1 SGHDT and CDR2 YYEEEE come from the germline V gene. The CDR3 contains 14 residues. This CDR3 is CASSLGTGITPLHF. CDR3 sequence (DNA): TGTGCCAGCAGCTTAGGGACAGGGATTACACCCCTCCACTTT.

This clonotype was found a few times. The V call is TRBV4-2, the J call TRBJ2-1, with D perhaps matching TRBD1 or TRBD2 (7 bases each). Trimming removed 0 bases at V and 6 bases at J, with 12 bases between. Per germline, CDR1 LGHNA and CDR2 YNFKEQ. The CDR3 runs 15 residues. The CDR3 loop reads CASSQDQGGINEQFF. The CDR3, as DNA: TGTGCCAGCAGCCAAGACCAGGGGGGGATCAATGAGCAGTTCTTC.